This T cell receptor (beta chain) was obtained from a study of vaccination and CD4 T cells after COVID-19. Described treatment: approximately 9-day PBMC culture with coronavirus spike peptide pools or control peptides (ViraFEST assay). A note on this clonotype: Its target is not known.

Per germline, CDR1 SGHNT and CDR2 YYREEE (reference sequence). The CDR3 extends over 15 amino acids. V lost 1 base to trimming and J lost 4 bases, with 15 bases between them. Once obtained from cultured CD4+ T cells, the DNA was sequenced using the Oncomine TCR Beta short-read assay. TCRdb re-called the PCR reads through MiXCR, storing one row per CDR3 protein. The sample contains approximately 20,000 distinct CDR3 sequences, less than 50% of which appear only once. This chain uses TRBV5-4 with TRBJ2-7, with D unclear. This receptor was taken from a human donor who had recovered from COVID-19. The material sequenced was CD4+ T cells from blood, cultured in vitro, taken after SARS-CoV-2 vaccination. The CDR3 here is CASSLWYLLLYEQYF. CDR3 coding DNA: TGTGCCAGCAGCTTGTGGTACTTACTATTATACGAGCAGTACTTC.